Each of the 31 T cell receptor beta chains below was sequenced from the same sample in a study of T cells in Graves' hyperthyroidism and ophthalmopathy. Template material for amplifying TCR beta CDR3 regions consisted of RNA transcripts. First-round RT-PCR with HTBI primers amplified the TCR CDR3 region. TCRdb re-called the multiplex PCR reads with MiXCR, one entry per CDR3 protein. The sample records approximately 220,000 distinct CDR3 sequences, about 17% being singletons. Sequencing input: blood. These receptors all stem from a man aged 35-49 years with Graves' hyperthyroidism.

This clonotype appeared once. The chain uses TRBV3-1 and TRBJ2-7; 7 bases map to TRBD1. In germline, CDR1 is LGHDT, CDR2 YNNKEL (reference sequence). The CDR3 has 12 residues. V shed 4 bases and J 7 bases; nucleotides not matched to a gene: 4. Here the CDR3 reads CASSPDRVEQYF. DNA for the CDR3: TGTGCCAGCAGCCCCGACAGGGTGGAGCAGTACTTC.

This clonotype was observed at least ten times. The chain uses TRBV5-1 and TRBJ1-2; no firm D call. Germline values: CDR1 SGHRS, CDR2 YFSETQ. The CDR3 covers 13 residues. Trimming removed 4 bases at V and 5 bases at J, with 12 bases between. The CDR3, as DNA: TGCGCCAGCAGCAAAGTCCGAGAATATGGCTACACCTTC. Translating it yields CASSKVREYGYTF.

The V gene is TRBV4-3, the J gene TRBJ2-1; TRBD1 is a possible D gene (5 bases). This CDR3 is 16 amino acids long. The V gene lost 1 base and the J gene lost 8 bases, with 18 bases spanning the gap. Germline assignment: CDR1 LGHNA and CDR2 YSLEER. The CDR3, as DNA: TGCGCCAGCAGCCAAGGGGGCCTTTTGAGGTTCGATGAGCAGTTCTTC. Translated: CASSQGGLLRFDEQFF.

Many counts were recorded for this clonotype. V and J are TRBV2 and TRBJ1-2, with a weak D call TRBD1 (6 bases). V lost 4 bases to trimming and J lost 4 bases, with 13 bases between them. The CDR3 length is 14 residues. The germline gives CDR1 SNHLY, CDR2 FYNNEI. CDR3 loop: CASSADSASYGYTF. The CDR3 DNA follows: TGTGCCAGCAGTGCGGACAGCGCCTCCTATGGCTACACCTTC. Looking up the rest from reference TRBV2 and TRBJ1-2 gives the full variable domain: EPEVTQTPSHQVTQMGQEVILRCVPISNHLYFYWYRQILGQKVEFLVSFYNNEISEKSEIFDDQFSVERPDGSNFTLKIRSTKLEDSAMYFCASSADSASYGYTFGSGTRLTVV.

A note on this clonotype: A much bigger clone sits one base away, suggesting this may be a read error. The V and J genes are TRBV18 and TRBJ1-1; 9 positions match TRBD1. This CDR3 has 16 amino acids. Germline values: CDR1 KGHSH, CDR2 LQKENI. The CDR3 sequence: CASSPTGTGTNTGAFF. The DNA for the CDR3 is TGTGCCAGCTCACCAACCGGGACAGGGACGAACACTGGAGCTTTCTTT. Together with reference TRBV18 and TRBJ1-1, the CDR3 gives the full variable domain: NAGVMQNPRHLVRRRGQEARLRCSPMKGHSHVYWYRQLPEEGLKFMVYLQKENIIDESGMPKERFSAEFPKEGPSILRIQQVVRGDSAAYFCASSPTGTGTNTGAFFGQGTRLTVV.

This clonotype was seen only a few times. The chain links TRBV30 to TRBJ1-6, with D possibly being TRBD1 (6 bases). CDR1 GTSNPN and CDR2 SVGIG come from the germline V gene (reference sequence). The CDR3 spans 15 residues. The ends were cut back, 3 bases at V and 9 bases at J, with 18 bases in the middle. As DNA, the CDR3 is TGTGCCTGGAGGGGGCACGGAGAGGGGGGTTCACCCCTCCACTTT. Protein sequence: CAWRGHGEGGSPLHF.

The rearrangement links TRBV10-3 to TRBJ1-2; tentatively, D is TRBD1 (6 bases). The germline V and J ends were trimmed by 4 bases and 4 bases, with 10 bases remaining between them. CDR3 length equals 13 residues. Per the germline V gene, CDR1 is ENHRY and CDR2 is SYGVKD. CDR3 residues: CAISAGDAYGYTF. The CDR3 bases are TGTGCCATCAGTGCAGGGGACGCCTATGGCTACACCTTC.

The chain couples TRBV29-1 to TRBJ2-7; 10 bases are a match to TRBD1. The V gene's germline CDR1 is SQVTM and CDR2 ANQGSEA. CDR3 size: 15 residues. The ends lost 7 bases at V and 5 bases at J; junction bases unmatched: 14. CDR3 in amino acids: CSAKGDTGQGNEQYF. Written as DNA, the CDR3 is TGCAGCGCCAAGGGAGATACGGGACAGGGGAACGAGCAGTACTTC.

This clonotype was seen only a few times. The genes are TRBV29-1 and TRBJ1-5; 7 bases line up with TRBD1. Germline V gene lookup returns CDR1 SQVTM and CDR2 ANQGSEA. The V gene end was trimmed by 4 bases and the J gene end by 4 bases; junction bases not matched to a gene: 4. The CDR3 length is 13 residues. CDR3 sequence (DNA): TGCAGCGTTGGGGACAGTCCGAATCAGCCCCAGCATTTT. As protein: CSVGDSPNQPQHF.

The chain couples TRBV7-9 to TRBJ2-3; D might be TRBD1 or TRBD2, each matching 5 bases. Germline CDR1 and CDR2: SEHNR and FQNEAQ (reference sequence). The CDR3 is 16 amino acids. V was shortened by 0 bases and J by 6 bases, with 16 bases between the two germline ends. In DNA form, the CDR3 reads TGTGCCAGCAGCTTAGCCCGGGACGCCCGCGGGGATACGCAGTATTTT. It translates to CASSLARDARGDTQYF.

This clonotype has a handful of counts. Just one base apart from a much larger clone, this may be a read error. V and J are TRBV3-1 and TRBJ2-3; TRBD1 is a possible D gene (6 bases). Per the germline V gene, CDR1 is LGHDT and CDR2 is YNNKEL (reference sequence). The CDR3 runs 17 residues. The CDR3 coding sequence is TGTGCCTGCAGCCAAGAGGTGTGGGACACTTACACAGATACGCAGTATTTT. It is translated as CACSQEVWDTYTDTQYF.

This clonotype has at least ten counts. The chain carries TRBV28 and TRBJ2-3; a possible D gene is TRBD2 (5 bases). V gave up 4 bases and J gave up 0 bases, with 17 bases separating them. Germline CDR1 MDHEN, CDR2 SYDVKM. The CDR3 runs 17 residues. DNA for the CDR3: TGTGCCAGCAGTTCCGAGGGAGTTGTTATCAGCACAGATACGCAGTATTTT. Translating it yields CASSSEGVVISTDTQYF.

With regard to this clonotype: A read error may be the cause here, since a much bigger clone is one base away. J is TRBJ1-1 and V is TRBV28; maybe TRBD1 (5 bases). Trimming left V 8 bases short and J 0 bases short, with 10 bases between. CDR3 size: 13 residues. Germline lookup yields CDR1 MDHEN and CDR2 SYDVKM. The CDR3 region has the DNA TGTGCCAGCCAGCAGGGCATGAACACTGAAGCTTTCTTT. Translated: CASQQGMNTEAFF.

This clonotype was detected ten times or more. The chain couples TRBV20-1 to TRBJ2-7; D perhaps matches TRBD2 (5 bases). Trimming shortened V by 2 bases and J by 2 bases, and 16 bases separated the two germline ends. This CDR3 comprises 15 residues. Germline loops: CDR1 DFQATT, CDR2 SNEGSKA (reference sequence). CDR3 in amino acids: CSARNKHRDTYEQYF. The DNA for the CDR3 is TGCAGTGCTAGAAACAAACATCGGGATACCTACGAGCAGTACTTC.

This clonotype was counted only a few times. The V call is TRBV24-1, the J call TRBJ1-2; no definite D call. V lost 4 bases to trimming and J lost 8 bases, with 7 bases between them. This CDR3 is 11 amino acids long. Germline V CDR1 and CDR2: KGHDR, SFDVKD. CDR3 coding DNA: TGTGCCACCAGTGACCCCCAAGGCTACACCTTC. Its protein product is CATSDPQGYTF.

This clonotype was recorded many times. The chain employs TRBV3-1 and TRBJ1-4, with D maybe TRBD1 (5 bases). The germline V gene encodes CDR1 LGHDT and CDR2 YNNKEL (reference sequence). CDR3 size: 14 residues. Trimming removed 3 bases at V and 6 bases at J, with 11 bases between. The CDR3 sequence: CASSHGGLDEKLFF. DNA of the CDR3: TGTGCCAGCAGCCACGGGGGGTTAGATGAAAAACTGTTTTTT.

This clonotype was detected only a few times. The chain uses TRBV10-2 and TRBJ2-3, with D perhaps matching TRBD1 (5 bases). Germline V lookup: CDR1 WSHSY, CDR2 SAAADI. The V end was cut by 11 bases, the J end by 2 bases, with 17 bases between. CDR3 length: 14 residues. The CDR3 loop reads CASRVGSFTDTQYF. CDR3 DNA sequence: TGCGCCTCCAGGGTGGGTTCTTTCACAGATACGCAGTATTTT.

This clonotype was detected a few times. Compared with germline, one end of the junction differs, possibly owing to a read error. In DNA form, the CDR3 reads TGTGCCAGCAGACGGACATATAGCAATCAGCCCCGGCATTTT. Its protein is CASRRTYSNQPRHF. This chain joins TRBV27 and TRBJ1-5; a weak D match, TRBD1 (5 bases). Per germline, CDR1 MNHEY and CDR2 SMNVEV (reference sequence). This CDR3 spans 14 amino acids.

With respect to this clonotype: A much bigger clone sits one base away, suggesting this may be a read error. V gene TRBV6-5 combines with J gene TRBJ2-1; D is undetermined. The DNA end is more similar to TRBJ2-7, so the J call may be wrong. This CDR3 has 14 amino acids. CDR1 is MNHEY and CDR2 is SVGAGI in the germline V gene. The CDR3: CASSYLARNNEQYF. Here the CDR3 DNA reads TGTGCCAGCAGTTATTTGGCTCGAAACAATGAGCAGTACTTC.

This clonotype was picked up many times. The chain recombines TRBV7-9 with TRBJ2-7; TRBD2 matches at 9 bases. V gave up 7 bases and J gave up 0 bases; unmatched junction bases: 1. This CDR3 has 13 residues. The germline CDR1 and CDR2 sequences are SEHNR and FQNEAQ (reference sequence). CDR3 region: CASTSGDSYEQYF. The CDR3 DNA reads as TGTGCCAGCACTAGCGGGGACTCCTACGAGCAGTACTTC.

The rearrangement uses TRBV20-1 and TRBJ2-2, with a tentative D call TRBD1 (6 bases). This CDR3 region has 14 residues. Germline V lookup: CDR1 DFQATT, CDR2 SNEGSKA (reference sequence). Trimming took off 2 bases at V and 3 bases at J, with 10 bases between the two ends. The CDR3 DNA is TGCAGTGCTAGAAGATCAGGGGACACCGGGGAGCTGTTTTTT. Translation gives CSARRSGDTGELFF.

This clonotype has a count of ten or more. This chain uses TRBV7-2 with TRBJ1-2, with TRBD1 identical over 7 bases. This CDR3 has 13 residues. Germline CDR1 is SGHTA and CDR2 is FQGNSA. With 5 bases clipped from V and 3 bases from J, the junction kept 3 bases outside the gene matches. CDR3 sequence reads: CASSLQGYYGYTF. The CDR3 DNA reads as TGTGCCAGCAGCCTACAGGGGTACTATGGCTACACCTTC.

This clonotype was observed a handful of times. V gene TRBV6-1 combines with J gene TRBJ2-7, with 11 bases lining up with TRBD2. CDR1 and CDR2 from the germline V gene are MNHNS and SASEGT. Trimming took 5 bases from V and 4 from J; bases not matched to a gene: 7. CDR3 length: 15 residues. The CDR3 loop reads CASSLAGGMRYEQYF. CDR3 nucleotide sequence: TGTGCCAGCAGTTTAGCGGGGGGGATGCGTTACGAGCAGTACTTC.

This clonotype was seen repeatedly, ten times or more. The gene calls are TRBV20-1 and TRBJ1-5; D unresolved. The germline V gene encodes CDR1 DFQATT and CDR2 SNEGSKA (reference sequence). The V end was cut by 2 bases, the J end by 2 bases, with 7 bases between. CDR3 length: 13 amino acids. The CDR3, as DNA: TGCAGTGCTAGAAGACGGCGCAATCAGCCCCAGCATTTT. It encodes CSARRRRNQPQHF.

This clonotype was observed a few times. The chain links TRBV12-3 or TRBV12-4 to TRBJ1-5; 8 bases line up with TRBD1. V lost 3 bases, J lost 4 bases, and 2 bases stayed unmatched. The CDR3 is 14 residues long. The CDR3 loop reads CASSFRTGNQPQHF. The CDR3, as DNA: TGTGCCAGCAGTTTCCGGACAGGGAATCAGCCCCAGCATTTT.

In its sample, this clonotype was seen many times. The J gene is TRBJ2-1, the V gene TRBV5-1; TRBD1 matches 9 bases. CDR1 is SGHRS and CDR2 is YFSETQ in the germline V gene. The V and J ends lost 2 bases and 4 bases, in that order; junction bases with no gene match: 4. The CDR3 contains 15 residues. The CDR3 sequence is CASSLGDRAYNEQFF. The CDR3, as DNA: TGCGCCAGCAGCTTAGGGGACAGGGCGTACAATGAGCAGTTCTTC. The full variable domain, completed using reference TRBV5-1 and TRBJ2-1, is KAGVTQTPRYLIKTRGQQVTLSCSPISGHRSVSWYQQTPGQGLQFLFEYFSETQRNKGNFPGRFSGRQFSNSRSEMNVSTLELGDSALYLCASSLGDRAYNEQFFGPGTRLTVL.

This chain joins TRBV6-2 or TRBV6-3 and TRBJ2-7; 14 bases line up with TRBD2. V gave up 6 bases and J gave up 2 bases; unmatched junction bases: 3. Per the germline V gene, CDR1 is MNHEY and CDR2 is SVGEGT. This CDR3 region has 15 residues. In nucleotides, the CDR3 is TGTGCCAGCAGGTCGACTAGCGGGGGGGCCTACGAGCAGTACTTC. It is translated as CASRSTSGGAYEQYF.

The rearrangement uses TRBV12-3 or TRBV12-4 and TRBJ2-2, with 8 bases aligning to TRBD1. The J segment lost 7 bases and the V segment lost 3 bases, leaving 7 bases of the junction unmatched. The CDR3 length is 15 residues. DNA of the CDR3: TGTGCCAGCAGTTTCAGGGGGCCCGTCATCGGGGAGCTGTTTTTT. Protein: CASSFRGPVIGELFF.

This clonotype was found many times. V gene TRBV29-1 combines with J gene TRBJ2-7, with no clear D. CDR3 length: 11 amino acids. Germline CDR1 reads SQVTM; CDR2 reads ANQGSEA. V lost 2 bases to trimming and J lost 7 bases, with 9 bases between them. The CDR3 sequence: CSVEPGGEQYF. Here the CDR3 DNA reads TGCAGCGTTGAACCGGGCGGAGAGCAGTACTTC.

There are a few counts of this clonotype. The V call is TRBV20-1, the J call TRBJ2-3; 13 nucleotides agree with TRBD2. Trimming removed 3 bases from V and 5 bases from J; junction bases left unmatched: 14. The CDR3 is made up of 18 amino acids. Germline CDR1 and CDR2: DFQATT and SNEGSKA (reference sequence). The CDR3: CSARGNSGTSGVVDTQYF. CDR3 nucleotide sequence: TGCAGTGCTAGGGGTAATTCAGGGACTAGCGGGGTTGTAGATACGCAGTATTTT.

In this sample, this clonotype turned up many times. The J gene is TRBJ2-7, the V gene TRBV6-9; TRBD2 aligns across 7 bases. With 6 bases clipped from V and 2 bases from J, the junction kept 7 bases outside the gene matches. This CDR3 has 14 amino acids. Per germline, CDR1 MNHGY and CDR2 SVAAGI. The CDR3: CASRSAGSPYEQYF. The CDR3 DNA follows: TGTGCCAGCAGATCAGCGGGGAGCCCCTACGAGCAGTACTTC.